These 26 T cell receptor beta chains originate from one sample sequenced in a study of glioma-infiltrating T cells after dendritic cell vaccination (dated by TCRdb to between 2015 and 2016). The time point label for this specimen denotes: after dendritic cell vaccination, including at tumor progression/relapse. The receptor library was made with the immunoSEQ multiplex PCR assay. TCRdb took over this immuneACCESS table, retaining in-frame rearrangements with V and J assigned. Such tables are incomplete; in checked studies, under half of the missing clones stem from an unresolved V gene, and the remainder is unexplained. Present in this sample are some 90,000 clones, 80% to 90% of which were seen just once. The biggest ten clones account for over 2% of the sample. The sample in question was blood, obtained after dendritic cell vaccination. These receptors all stem from a human donor with glioblastoma.

The chain couples TRBV30 to TRBJ2-1; 8 bases are shared with TRBD2. The V gene end was trimmed by 3 bases and the J gene end by 5 bases; junction bases not matched to a gene: 9. The germline V gene has CDR1 GTSNPN and CDR2 SVGIG (reference sequence). This CDR3 region has 15 residues. CDR3 sequence reads: CAWSTRAGANNEQFF. In DNA form, the CDR3 reads TGTGCCTGGAGCACCCGAGCGGGAGCCAACAATGAGCAGTTCTTC.

The chain couples TRBV7-9 to TRBJ1-2, with D maybe TRBD1 (5 bases). V lost 1 base to trimming and J lost 7 bases, with 16 bases between them. CDR1 and CDR2 (germline): SEHNR, FQNEAQ (reference sequence). CDR3 size: 15 residues. CDR3 DNA: TGTGCCAGCAGCTTAGTTGCCGGCCAGGGAGGTGGCTACACCTTC. Protein sequence: CASSLVAGQGGGYTF.

The chain is built from TRBV7-3 and TRBJ2-5; possible D gene TRBD1, 6 bases. Trimming cost V 5 bases and J 1 base, with 17 bases left between them. CDR3 size: 16 residues. The germline V gene encodes CDR1 SGHTA and CDR2 FQGTGA. CDR3 amino acids: CASSMDRRLLQETQYF. CDR3 sequence (DNA): TGTGCCAGCAGCATGGACAGAAGACTCCTCCAAGAGACCCAGTACTTC.

The chain recombines TRBV7-9 with TRBJ1-4, with unresolved D. The V end lost 5 bases, the J end lost 7 bases, and 17 bases lay between the germline ends. This CDR3 is built from 15 residues. Germline V CDR1 and CDR2: SEHNR, FQNEAQ (reference sequence). Here the CDR3 DNA reads TGTGCCAGCAGCCCCAGGCTGGGAGATGGTGAAAAACTGTTTTTT. This translates into CASSPRLGDGEKLFF.

The chain uses TRBV6-1 and TRBJ2-1; 14 nucleotides agree with TRBD2. The CDR3 runs to 16 residues. With 4 bases clipped from V and 6 bases from J, the junction kept 5 bases outside the gene matches. Germline V gene data show CDR1 as MNHNS and CDR2 as SASEGT. This chain's CDR3 is CASSAVTSGRGNEQFF. DNA for the CDR3: TGTGCCAGCAGTGCGGTGACTAGCGGGAGGGGCAATGAGCAGTTCTTC.

The rearrangement uses TRBV28 and TRBJ1-2; TRBD1 agrees at 9 bases. Per germline, CDR1 MDHEN and CDR2 SYDVKM. J lost 6 bases, V lost 8 bases, and 4 bases had no gene match. The CDR3 is made up of 12 amino acids. This chain's CDR3 is CASLTGGDGYTF. As DNA, the CDR3 is TGTGCCAGCCTAACAGGGGGCGATGGCTACACCTTC.

Of note for this clone: A junction boundary mismatches the germline segment, possibly from a read error. The CDR3 bases are TGTGCCAGCAGATTAGCGGGAGGGTCCTACAATGAGCAGTTCTTC. Amino acids: CASRLAGGSYNEQFF. The chain recombines TRBV11-1 with TRBJ2-1, with TRBD2 matching over 11 bases. This CDR3 spans 15 amino acids. Germline V gives CDR1 SGHAT, CDR2 FQDESV (reference sequence).

This sequence joins TRBV19 and TRBJ2-6, with D maybe TRBD1 (6 bases). CDR3 length: 16 amino acids. Trimming stripped 4 bases from V and 2 bases from J, with 12 bases between. Per germline, CDR1 LNHDA and CDR2 SQIVND (reference sequence). CDR3 DNA: TGTGCCAGTAGTACGCTCAGGGGCACTGGGGCCAACGTCCTGACTTTC. This translates into CASSTLRGTGANVLTF.

The J gene is TRBJ1-6, the V gene TRBV7-8, with 8 bases identical to TRBD1. Trimming cost V 3 bases and J 7 bases; bases outside gene matches: 8. CDR3 size: 16 residues. Germline assignment: CDR1 SGHVS and CDR2 FQNEAQ. CDR3 loop: CASSLAGGTGNSPLHF. CDR3 nucleotide sequence: TGTGCCAGCAGCTTGGCCGGGGGGACAGGAAATTCACCCCTCCACTTT.

The V gene is TRBV25-1, the J gene TRBJ1-5; 7 bases match TRBD1. There are 14 residues in the CDR3. Per the germline V gene, CDR1 is MGHDK and CDR2 is SYGVNS. J lost 5 bases, V lost 7 bases, and 8 bases had no gene match. This CDR3 is CASKIDRVDQPQHF. CDR3 DNA sequence: TGTGCCAGCAAAATAGACAGGGTCGATCAGCCCCAGCATTTT.

This clone was seen a few times. The chain joins TRBV6-1 to TRBJ2-7; 8 bases agree with TRBD1. This CDR3 comprises 15 residues. V dropped 4 bases and J dropped 5; count of bases not matched to a gene: 10. Germline loops: CDR1 MNHNS, CDR2 SASEGT. CDR3 nucleotides: TGTGCCAGCAGTGCCAAACAGGGGGTCCTCCACGAGCAGTACTTC. The encoded protein is CASSAKQGVLHEQYF.

The chain is built from TRBV6-1 and TRBJ1-2; D is perhaps TRBD1 (6 bases). The CDR3 has 13 residues. The ends were cut back, 4 bases at V and 2 bases at J, with 8 bases in the middle. Germline CDR1 MNHNS, CDR2 SASEGT. CDR3 amino acids: CASSGTVNYGYTF. CDR3 coding DNA: TGTGCCAGCAGTGGGACAGTAAACTATGGCTACACCTTC.

J is TRBJ2-1 and V is TRBV9, with 9 bases identical to TRBD2. J gave up 1 base and V 1 base, and 3 bases lay outside the gene matches. Germline V gives CDR1 SGDLS, CDR2 YYNGEE. The CDR3 length is 16 residues. The chain's CDR3 is CASSVTAGGSYNEQFF. The CDR3 DNA sequence: TGTGCCAGCAGCGTAACAGCGGGAGGATCCTACAATGAGCAGTTCTTC.

A few counts support this clone. This rearrangement joins TRBV2 to TRBJ1-2, with TRBD1 as a possible D gene (5 bases). The CDR3 runs to 12 residues. Germline V gives CDR1 SNHLY, CDR2 FYNNEI. Trimming cost V 8 bases and J 4 bases, with 11 bases left between them. CDR3: CASYRIFYGYTF. The CDR3 nucleotides are TGTGCCAGCTACAGGATTTTCTATGGCTACACCTTC.

Here the CDR3 DNA reads TGTGCCAGTACCCCCCTCCGAGGGATGCCGGGACTAGCGGTCACCGGGGAGCTGTTTTTT. Translation gives CASTPLRGMPGLAVTGELFF. This chain links TRBV19 with TRBJ2-2; 11 bases match TRBD2. V was pared by 7 bases and J by 4 bases, with 20 bases of the junction left unmatched. The CDR3 runs to 20 residues. Germline CDR1 reads LNHDA; CDR2 reads SQIVND (reference sequence).

The chain is built from TRBV6-1 and TRBJ1-1; D is perhaps TRBD1 (5 bases). The V end lost 0 bases, the J end lost 5 bases, and 13 bases lay between the germline ends. Germline V gene sequence: CDR1 MNHNS, CDR2 SASEGT. The CDR3 extends over 15 amino acids. CDR3 in amino acids: CASSEAEGRGTEAFF. As DNA, the CDR3 is TGTGCCAGCAGTGAAGCGGAGGGAAGGGGTACTGAAGCTTTCTTT.

This chain links TRBV9 with TRBJ2-2, with 8 positions matching TRBD1. Germline CDR1 reads SGDLS; CDR2 reads YYNGEE. The CDR3 has 16 amino acids. V lost 2 bases, J lost 1 base, and 4 bases stayed unmatched. CDR3: CASSVSGTGNTGELFF. The CDR3 region has the DNA TGTGCCAGCAGCGTTTCCGGGACAGGGAACACCGGGGAGCTGTTTTTT.

The chain uses TRBV29-1 and TRBJ2-7; 10 bases agree with TRBD1. The ends lost 7 bases at V and 6 bases at J; junction bases unmatched: 12. Germline lookup yields CDR1 SQVTM and CDR2 ANQGSEA. This CDR3 has 14 amino acids. CDR3 sequence: CSATKTGTGVEQYF. The CDR3, as DNA: TGCAGCGCGACAAAGACCGGGACAGGGGTCGAGCAGTACTTC.

This clone was seen once. The chain joins TRBV12-5 to TRBJ1-1; 8 bases are a match to TRBD1. The junction had 2 bases not matched to a gene; V was cut back by 6 bases and J by 8 bases. The CDR3 covers 11 residues. Germline CDR1 reads LGHNT; CDR2 reads FRNRAP. The CDR3 here is CASGNRGEAFF. CDR3 DNA sequence: TGTGCTAGTGGGAACAGGGGGGAAGCTTTCTTT.

This clone appeared once. CDR3 bases: TGTGCCAGTAGTATTTTAGGCAGGGCAGATACGCAGTATTTT. This gives the protein CASSILGRADTQYF. The chain joins TRBV19 to TRBJ2-3; tentatively, D is TRBD1 (5 bases). The CDR3 runs to 14 residues. V lost 3 bases and J lost 4, with 11 bases in between. The germline V gene has CDR1 LNHDA and CDR2 SQIVND (reference sequence).

V gene TRBV25-1 combines with J gene TRBJ2-7; TRBD2 agrees at 7 bases. The germline V gene has CDR1 MGHDK and CDR2 SYGVNS. The CDR3 runs to 12 residues. Losses at the gene ends were 8 bases for V and 2 bases for J; bases not matched to a gene: 3. The CDR3, as DNA: TGTGCCAGCGGGGGGGTTCCCTACGAGCAGTACTTC. Translated, it gives CASGGVPYEQYF.

This clone came up once. The chain combines TRBV11-2 with TRBJ2-1; 8 positions match TRBD1. This CDR3 spans 14 amino acids. J was trimmed by 9 bases and V by 4 bases; bases with no gene match: 8. Germline V gene data show CDR1 as SGHAT and CDR2 as FQNNGV. CDR3 DNA: TGTGCCAGCAGCTCGAACCAGGGGGCAGGTGAGCAGTTCTTC. Its protein is CASSSNQGAGEQFF.

The V call is TRBV5-1, the J call TRBJ2-2, with 9 bases that match TRBD1. Germline lookup yields CDR1 SGHRS and CDR2 YFSETQ. CDR3 length equals 16 residues. Trimming removed 2 bases from V and 2 bases from J; junction bases left unmatched: 4. The CDR3 reads CASSLQGASNTGELFF. As DNA, the CDR3 is TGCGCCAGCAGCTTACAGGGGGCGAGCAACACCGGGGAGCTGTTTTTT.

The chain couples TRBV7-2 to TRBJ1-1, with D possibly TRBD1 on 5 matching bases. This CDR3 spans 13 amino acids. Trimming removed 5 bases from V and 1 base from J, with 8 bases in between. Germline V gene data show CDR1 as SGHTA and CDR2 as FQGNSA. This chain's CDR3 is CASSEQENTEAFF. In DNA form, the CDR3 reads TGTGCCAGCAGCGAACAGGAGAACACTGAAGCTTTCTTT. Combining the CDR3 with reference TRBV7-2 and TRBJ1-1 gives the whole variable domain GAGVSQSPSNKVTEKGKDVELRCDPISGHTALYWYRQSLGQGLEFLIYFQGNSAPDKSGLPSDRFSAERTGGSVSTLTIQRTQQEDSAVYLCASSEQENTEAFFGQGTRLTVV.

This chain connects TRBV7-9 to TRBJ2-7; D is uncertain. Germline values: CDR1 SEHNR, CDR2 FQNEAQ (reference sequence). Trimming shortened V by 4 bases and J by 1 base, and 11 bases separated the two germline ends. The CDR3 runs 14 residues. DNA of the CDR3: TGTGCCAGCAGCTCTCCCAGTATGTCCTACGAGCAGTACTTC. Its translation: CASSSPSMSYEQYF.

Comment on this clone: One end of the junction varies from germline; a read error may be responsible. This chain links TRBV7-7 with TRBJ2-3; D is undetermined. The CDR3 has 16 residues. Looked up from germline, CDR1 is SSHAT and CDR2 is FNYEAQ (reference sequence). The CDR3 spells CASSLNCSGLNGTQYF. CDR3 coding DNA: TGTGCTAGCAGCTTAAATTGTAGTGGGCTCAACGGCACGCAGTATTTT.